This is a list of T cell receptor beta chains from one sample in a study of a mutant IDH1 vaccine in newly diagnosed glioma. Antigens for these TCRs are unknown. The table came from immunoSEQ multiplex PCR; TCRdb's copy has only in-frame clones and leaves some out. The data contain around 11,000 clones, around 88% of them singletons. The sequenced sample was PBMCs, obtained from a glioma patient whose treatment included an IDH1 peptide vaccine. The receptors here all came from a woman in her forties with glioma. Some clones in this sample may be carry-over from other donors' samples. Each CDR3 is given with its conserved first and last residue. The D gene is left open where the match is weak. Some rows mark clone size as missing; the rest say once, few, many or name a class of expanded clone.

TRBV5-1	NA	TRBJ2-5	NA	TGCGCCAGCAGATATTACGGGACAACCAAAGAGACCCAGTACTTC	CASRYYGTTKETQYF
TRBV19	TRBD1	TRBJ1-5	few	TGTGCCAGTAGTAACTCCGGGACAGAAGTTGGTCGGCCCCAGCATTTT	CASSNSGTEVGRPQHF
TRBV2	NA	TRBJ1-1	few	TGTGCCAGCAGTGAAGATTTTAGAGAAATGAACACTGAAGCTTTCTTT	CASSEDFREMNTEAFF
TRBV10-3	NA	TRBJ1-1	few	TGTGCCATCAGTGAAAGGCAGGGAAACACTGAAGCTTTCTTT	CAISERQGNTEAFF
TRBV27	NA	TRBJ1-2	NA	TGTGCCAGCAGTTTAGTGGAGGGTGCGAGTGGCTACACCTTC	CASSLVEGASGYTF
TRBV6-5	TRBD2	TRBJ2-7	NA	TGTGCCAGCAGTTACTCTCGCGGGAGGTACTACGAGCAGTACTTC	CASSYSRGRYYEQYF
TRBV30	TRBD1	TRBJ1-4	once	TGTGCCGGGGGACAGGGTAATGAAAAACTGTTTTTT	CAGGQGNEKLFF
TRBV7-9	NA	TRBJ1-1	NA	TGTGCCAGCAGCCTAAGAAACCCGGAGGACACTGAAGCTTTCTTT	CASSLRNPEDTEAFF
TRBV11-2	NA	TRBJ1-1	NA	TGTGCCAGCAGCTTAGACGCGGGCTTTGCCTCGACGGCTTTCTTT	CASSLDAGFASTAFF
TRBV5-1	TRBD2	TRBJ2-7	NA	TGCGCCAGCAGCTTGAGGCGGGGGACCTACGAGCAGTACTTC	CASSLRRGTYEQYF
TRBV27	TRBD1	TRBJ2-1	NA	TGTGCCAGCAGACTCTTCCCCTGGACAGGGGGCAGGGATGAGCAGTTCTTC	CASRLFPWTGGRDEQFF
TRBV7-8	TRBD2	TRBJ2-7	NA	TGTGCCAGCAGCTTAGTTTTACGGACTAGCGGCTACGAGCAGTACTTC	CASSLVLRTSGYEQYF
TRBV4-1	NA	TRBJ2-3	NA	TGCGCCAGCAGCCAAGAACTAGCCCAAGATACGCAGTATTTT	CASSQELAQDTQYF
TRBV30	TRBD2	TRBJ2-1	NA	TGTGCCTGGAGTTTCGCTAGCGGCTCCTACAATGAGCAGTTCTTC	CAWSFASGSYNEQFF
TRBV2	TRBD2	TRBJ2-2	NA	TGTGCCAGCAGTAGCGGGGGTATCACCGGGGAGCTGTTTTTT	CASSSGGITGELFF
TRBV11-2	NA	TRBJ1-1	NA	TGTGCCAGCACCTTGATCTCGGCGGGGATGAACACTGAAGCTTTCTTT	CASTLISAGMNTEAFF
TRBV27	TRBD2	TRBJ2-7	NA	TGTGCCAGCAGTCCCCGGGGACTATCCACCTTTAAGATTGGCGAGCAGTACTTC	CASSPRGLSTFKIGEQYF
TRBV10-3	NA	TRBJ1-6	NA	TGTGCCATCAGTGGTAGGGCACGAAATTCACCCCTCCACTTT	CAISGRARNSPLHF
TRBV7-6	NA	TRBJ2-7	NA	TGTGCCAGCAGCTTAGCGACAGAACCCTACTACGAGCAGTACTTC	CASSLATEPYYEQYF
TRBV6-6	NA	TRBJ1-4	once	TGTGCCAGCAGTCCCGCGGGGGGGGGAAATGAAAAACTGTTTTTT	CASSPAGGGNEKLFF
TRBV30	TRBD2	TRBJ2-7	NA	TGTGCCTGGTCCCCCGGCGGGAGGTTCGAGCAGTACTTC	CAWSPGGRFEQYF
TRBV5-1	NA	TRBJ1-2	NA	TGCGCCAGCAGCTTGGACGTTGGGGGGGGCAGAGGCTACACCTTC	CASSLDVGGGRGYTF
TRBV11-1	TRBD2	TRBJ2-7	NA	TGTGCCAGCAGCTTGGGGGGGAGAGACGAGCAGTACTTC	CASSLGGRDEQYF
TRBV5-1	NA	TRBJ1-3	NA	TGCGCCAGCAGCTTGGGGCATGTTGGAAACACCATATATTTT	CASSLGHVGNTIYF
TRBV9	NA	TRBJ1-1	NA	TGTGCCAGCAGCGCTGGGGCCCTCGGGCCCACTGAAGCTTTCTTT	CASSAGALGPTEAFF
TRBV5-1	NA	TRBJ1-1	NA	TGCGCCAGCAGCTTGGCCCAGGGGCTACACACTGAAGCTTTCTTT	CASSLAQGLHTEAFF
TRBV4-1	TRBD2	TRBJ2-1	few	TGCGCCAGCAGCGGCGGGGTAGCGGGAGGGCCCGGTGAGCAGTTCTTC	CASSGGVAGGPGEQFF
TRBV28	NA	TRBJ2-2	NA	TGTGCCAGCCAGAAAAACACCGGGGAGCTGTTTTTT	CASQKNTGELFF
TRBV5-5	TRBD1	TRBJ2-3	NA	TGTGCCAGCAGCTCATACAGGGGGCGCGTGGCAGATACGCAGTATTTT	CASSSYRGRVADTQYF
TRBV5-4	NA	TRBJ1-4	NA	TGTGCCAGCAGCTTGGAGGACAATGAAAAACTGTTTTTT	CASSLEDNEKLFF
TRBV15	NA	TRBJ1-4	NA	TGTGCCACCAGGCGGGGGCAGGGGCCCACTAATGAAAAACTGTTTTTT	CATRRGQGPTNEKLFF
TRBV7-9	NA	TRBJ2-7	NA	TGTGCCAGCAGCTTAAGTGATGGGCCGGTGGAGCAGTACTTC	CASSLSDGPVEQYF
TRBV5-4	NA	TRBJ2-5	NA	TGTGCCAGCAGCCTGACAGGCGGGGGTGGAGAGACCCAGTACTTC	CASSLTGGGGETQYF
TRBV7-9	NA	TRBJ1-1	NA	TGTGCCAGCAGCTCCTTGGGACGGACGAACACTGAAGCTTTCTTT	CASSSLGRTNTEAFF
TRBV6-1	NA	TRBJ2-7	NA	TGTGCCAGCAGTGAAGCGCGTCAGACTCTTACCTACGAGCAGTACTTC	CASSEARQTLTYEQYF
TRBV6-5	TRBD2	TRBJ2-2	NA	TGTGCCAGCAGTTACCGACTAGCGGGAGATCCCGGGGAGCTGTTTTTT	CASSYRLAGDPGELFF
TRBV11-1	NA	TRBJ2-1	once	TGTGCCAGCAGCTTAAGGGTCAGCTCCTACAATGAGCAGTTCTTC	CASSLRVSSYNEQFF
TRBV11-2	NA	TRBJ1-2	NA	TGTGCCAGCAGCTTAGAAGGGGGGCTTAACTATGGCTACACCTTC	CASSLEGGLNYGYTF
TRBV30	NA	TRBJ2-7	NA	TGTGCCTGGAGTCGGTCGGGCTACGAGCAGTACTTC	CAWSRSGYEQYF
TRBV4-2	TRBD1	TRBJ1-5	NA	TGTGCCAGCAGCCAAATTCGCTCTGGGACAGGGGGCTCTCAGCCCCAGCATTTT	CASSQIRSGTGGSQPQHF
TRBV28	NA	TRBJ1-1	NA	TGTGCCAGCAGAGAGACAGGCAGGAACACTGAAGCTTTCTTT	CASRETGRNTEAFF
TRBV19	NA	TRBJ1-5	NA	TGTGCCAGTAGTAAAGGGGCAGGGAGACAGCCCCAGCATTTT	CASSKGAGRQPQHF
TRBV5-1	NA	TRBJ2-5	NA	TGCGCCAGCAGCTTGGCGTCGGACCAAGAGACCCAGTACTTC	CASSLASDQETQYF
TRBV4-2	NA	TRBJ1-2	NA	TGTGCCAGCAGCCAAGAGTTGGGGTCCTATGGCTACACCTTC	CASSQELGSYGYTF
TRBV7-9	NA	TRBJ2-5	NA	TGTGCCAGCAGCCCCTGGGACATTGGCGAGACCCAGTACTTC	CASSPWDIGETQYF
TRBV19	NA	TRBJ2-3	NA	TGTGCCAGTAGTAGCGGTAGCGCCACGTGGGGGTCGCAGTATTTT	CASSSGSATWGSQYF
TRBV7-2	TRBD1	TRBJ1-2	once	TGTGCCAGCAGCCGCCAGGGAGGGGGCAACTATGGCTACACCTTC	CASSRQGGGNYGYTF
TRBV29-1	NA	TRBJ2-5	NA	TGCAGCGTTGTAAGGACAGAAGAGACCCAGTACTTC	CSVVRTEETQYF
TRBV6-5	TRBD1	TRBJ2-7	NA	TGTGCCAGCAGCCACAGGGGGGCAGGGGGTTACGAGCAGTACTTC	CASSHRGAGGYEQYF
TRBV11-3	NA	TRBJ1-1	few	TGTGCCAGCAGCATAGGGGGAGACACTGAAGCTTTCTTT	CASSIGGDTEAFF
TRBV5-1	NA	TRBJ1-1	NA	TGCGCCAGCAGCTTGACGGGTGGGAACACTGAAGCTTTCTTT	CASSLTGGNTEAFF
TRBV21-1	NA	TRBJ1-5	NA	TGTGCCAGCAGCATCAGAGTTCAGGGGAGGGCCCAGCATTTT	CASSIRVQGRAQHF
TRBV5-1	TRBD2	TRBJ2-3	NA	TGCGCCAGCAGCTTGCAAGCGGGGGCAGGGGATACGCAGTATTTT	CASSLQAGAGDTQYF